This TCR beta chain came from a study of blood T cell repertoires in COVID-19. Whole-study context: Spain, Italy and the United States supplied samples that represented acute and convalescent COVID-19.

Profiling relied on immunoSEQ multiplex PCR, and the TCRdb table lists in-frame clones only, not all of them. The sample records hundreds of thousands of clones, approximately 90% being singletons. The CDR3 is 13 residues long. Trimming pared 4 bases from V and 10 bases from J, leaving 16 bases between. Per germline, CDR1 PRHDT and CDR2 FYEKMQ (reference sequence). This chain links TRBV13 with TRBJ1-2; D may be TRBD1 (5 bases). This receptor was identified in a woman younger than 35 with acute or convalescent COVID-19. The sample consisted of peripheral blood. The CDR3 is CASSSGLTTVYTF. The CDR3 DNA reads TGTGCCAGCAGCTCGGGACTGACCACGGTCTACACCTTC.